Sequencing of this T cell receptor (beta chain) was carried out in a study of technical replicates of blood from several donors. The V and J ends lost 5 bases and 3 bases, in that order; junction bases with no gene match: 7. The germline CDR1 and CDR2 sequences are SGHTA and FQGNSA. The CDR3 totals 16 residues. Sequencing used immunoSEQ multiplex PCR; TCRdb keeps in-frame clones, though not all of them. The data contain about 81,000 clones, more than 80% of them seen just once; the ten biggest clones take up around 4%. This clonotype was obtained from a human donor in good health. Some clones in this sample may be carry-over from other donors' samples. The sample comprised PBMCs. This sequence joins TRBV7-2 and TRBJ1-3; 10 bases agree with TRBD1. Written as DNA, the CDR3 is TGTGCCAGCAGCCCGACAGGGGGCATTGTTGGAAACACCATATATTTT. This codes for CASSPTGGIVGNTIYF.